This TCR beta chain was retrieved from a study of CD8+ T cells in alopecia areata (dated by TCRdb to about 2018). The study in broad terms: Treated patients were enrolled in an open-label pilot trial of oral tofacitinib at 5 to 10 mg twice daily for moderate-to-severe alopecia areata. TCRbeta CDR3 regions were amplified by immunoSEQ multiplex PCR with 35 Vbeta forward and 13 Jbeta reverse primers. RNA was extracted with the PAXgene miRNA kit for fixed scalp, the miRNeasy kit for PBMCs, and the RNeasy kit for mouse skin. Human TCRbeta sequencing covered scalp tissue and sorted CD4+ and CD8+ peripheral blood T cells from patchy and totalis/universalis alopecia areata patients and healthy controls. Clonality in the scalp was compared among normal scalp (n=4), patchy alopecia areata scalp (n=8), and alopecia totalis/universalis scalp (n=8). Patients received tofacitinib for 6 to 18 months and were then followed off drug for 6 months to check for delayed response and recurrence. To study T cell clonal expansion in alopecia areata, the researchers applied high-throughput TCRbeta sequencing to both the C3H/HeJ mouse model and human patients. Disease severity in treated patients was measured with the SALT score, which quantifies the percentage of affected scalp surface area. Patients on tofacitinib were biopsied at baseline and after 4 and 24 weeks of treatment, and several of the patients also had a later scalp biopsy.

This specimen's treatment or condition label, per the study, means: oral pan-JAK inhibitor, 5-10 mg twice daily. Peripheral blood and lesional scalp punch biopsies were obtained from patients with alopecia areata. After PBMCs were isolated by density centrifugation and stained for CD3, CD4 and CD8, a FACSAria was used to sort CD4+ and CD8+ T cells. Overall study results and their limits: TCR sequences shared between patients were less clear than in mice, possibly partly because of HLA diversity in the patient population. With tofacitinib, both scalp clonality and the number of expanded CD8+ clones among the top 100 scalp clones went down significantly. Compared with normal scalp, lesional scalp, particularly in alopecia totalis/universalis, had higher clonality and more expanded CD8+ clones, which suggests antigenic drive. Because the treated cohort was small and had only one nonresponder, larger studies are needed to examine links between baseline CD8+ expansion and response. Unlike mouse skin, which is dominated by gammadelta T cells, normal human skin has resident alphabeta T cells that are also sequenced, and this complicates analysis of the scalp TCR repertoire. Many expanded lesional clones were found to persist in scalp and blood during tofacitinib treatment, and relapse after treatment cessation may be partly explained by this persistence.

CDR1 and CDR2 are read off the germline V gene as SGHTA and FQGNSA. From the cysteine up to the phenylalanine, the CDR3 has a length of 18 residues. Of all the DNA, just the CDR3 is kept, 54 bases in frame from base 1. After removal of 3 bases from V and 4 bases from J, the junction retains 14 bases not matched to a gene. Concerning this clone: Its recognized antigen is unknown. It has no much larger one-base neighbor in the sample; base qualities were not kept.

Receptor amplification or capture employed the immunoSEQ multiplex PCR assay. For TCR sequencing, RNA was extracted from every sample and reverse transcribed into cDNA to serve as template. SuperScript III was used to make first-strand cDNA, primed with a 2:1 mix of oligo-dT and random hexamers. A synthetic immune receptor repertoire was used to assess amplification bias, and residual bias was removed computationally. Per the source publication's procedure: Raw reads were preprocessed for error removal, and CDR3 was defined according to IMGT conventions as running from the conserved cysteine to phenylalanine. Clonality was computed as 1 minus the Shannon entropy, with the entropy normalized by log2 of the number of productive unique TCRs. CD4 or CD8 identity of scalp clones was inferred by cross-referencing scalp TCRbeta sequences with sorted blood CD4 and CD8 repertoires. TCRdb mirrors the immuneACCESS table, restricted to in-frame sequences. Some clones are absent from its copies; in checked studies, under half trace to an unresolved V gene, and the reason for the others is unknown. V, J and clone size were drawn from that table, and D and trimming were deduced from the DNA. The sample table lists approximately 150,000 clones, approximately 52% of them with a count of one. The top ten hold around 15% of the sample.

The chain is made from TRBV7-2 and TRBJ1-4; a stretch of 7 junction bases matches TRBD1. The source material was CD4+ T cells sorted from blood, sampled at approximately week 56, from a patient treated with tofacitinib. The clonotype was recovered from a human donor with alopecia areata. The nucleotide sequence reads as follows: TGTGCCAGCAGCTTGGTCCCCGCGCAGGGACAGAATAATGAAAAACTGTTTTTT. It encodes CASSLVPAQGQNNEKLFF. Reference TRBV7-2 and TRBJ1-4 genes cover what lies past the CDR3, so the full variable domain is GAGVSQSPSNKVTEKGKDVELRCDPISGHTALYWYRQSLGQGLEFLIYFQGNSAPDKSGLPSDRFSAERTGGSVSTLTIQRTQQEDSAVYLCASSLVPAQGQNNEKLFFGSGTQLSVL.